This TCR beta chain was obtained from a study of shared clonotypes between healthy human individuals. Worth noting for this clone: Its antigen is still unknown.

Using immunoSEQ multiplex PCR, the repertoire was profiled, and TCRdb retains in-frame clones only, with some absent. Found here are 950,000 to 1,100,000 clones, about 76% of them singletons; the top ten hold 1.4%. Points from the study as a whole: Of the naive CD4 clonotypes, around 4.7% were shared across four donors.

The CDR3 loop spans 15 amino acids. V was pared by 0 bases and J by 6 bases, with 13 bases between. Germline values: CDR1 SGHRS, CDR2 YFSETQ. This chain connects TRBV5-1 to TRBJ2-1, with a tentative D call TRBD2 (7 bases). The TCR comes from a young man in good health. Sequenced input: memory CD4+ T cells sorted from blood. Subset defined: CD45RA-negative fraction. The CDR3 is CASSLVGGLFNEQFF. The DNA for the CDR3 is TGCGCCAGCAGCTTGGTCGGGGGGCTCTTCAATGAGCAGTTCTTC.